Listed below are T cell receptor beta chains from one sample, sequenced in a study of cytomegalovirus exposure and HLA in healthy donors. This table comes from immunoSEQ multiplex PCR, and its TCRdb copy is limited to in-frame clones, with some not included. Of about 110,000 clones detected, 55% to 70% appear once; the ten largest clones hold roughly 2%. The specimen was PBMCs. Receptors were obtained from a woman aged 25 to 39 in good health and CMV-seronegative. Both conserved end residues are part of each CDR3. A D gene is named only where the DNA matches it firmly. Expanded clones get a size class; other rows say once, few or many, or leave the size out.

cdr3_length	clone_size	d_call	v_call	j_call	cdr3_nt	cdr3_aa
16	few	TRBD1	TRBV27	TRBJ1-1	TGTGCCAGCCAAACCGGGACAGGGGGCGCCGGCACTGAAGCTTTCTTT	CASQTGTGGAGTEAFF
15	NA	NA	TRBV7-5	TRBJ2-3	TGTGCCAGAAGCTTAGTCCTGGCATGCCATGATACGCAGTATTTT	CARSLVLACHDTQYF
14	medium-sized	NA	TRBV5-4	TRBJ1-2	TGTGCCAGCAGCCGGAGGGAGGGCGACTATGGCTACACCTTC	CASSRREGDYGYTF
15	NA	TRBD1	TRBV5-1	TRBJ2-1	TGCGCCAGCAGCTTCACAGGGGAATCCTACAATGAGCAGTTCTTC	CASSFTGESYNEQFF
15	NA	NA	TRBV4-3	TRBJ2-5	TGCGCCAGCAGCCAAGTACGGGGGGCGGAAGAGACCCAGTACTTC	CASSQVRGAEETQYF
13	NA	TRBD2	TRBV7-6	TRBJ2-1	TGTGCCAGCAGCTCGGGGCTAGCGGGAACACAGTTCTTC	CASSSGLAGTQFF
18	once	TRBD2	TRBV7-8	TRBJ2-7	TGTGCCAGCAGCTTAGTATCGGGAGCGGGAGGGCCCTCCTACGAGCAGTACTTC	CASSLVSGAGGPSYEQYF
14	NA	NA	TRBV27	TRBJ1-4	TGTGCCAGCAGTTTATACAGGGCAGACGAAAAACTGTTTTTT	CASSLYRADEKLFF
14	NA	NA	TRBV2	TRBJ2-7	TGTGCCAGCAGTGAAGAGGTGAGGGCCTACGAGCAGTACTTC	CASSEEVRAYEQYF
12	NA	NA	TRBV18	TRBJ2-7	TGTGCCAGCTCACCTGACAGGAACGAGCAGTACTTC	CASSPDRNEQYF
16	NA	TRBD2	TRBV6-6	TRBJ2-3	TGTGCCAGCAGTTTTGGATTAACGGGGGGAACAGATACGCAGTATTTT	CASSFGLTGGTDTQYF
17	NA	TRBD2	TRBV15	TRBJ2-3	TGTGCCACCAGCAGAGAAATGGGACTAGCGGGGAAAAATACGCAGTATTTT	CATSREMGLAGKNTQYF
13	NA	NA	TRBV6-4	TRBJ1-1	TGTGCCAGCAGTGACGCTTCAGGCACTGAAGCTTTCTTT	CASSDASGTEAFF
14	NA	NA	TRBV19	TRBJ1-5	TGTGCCAGTTCTCGGGACTCCAGCAATCAGCCCCAGCATTTT	CASSRDSSNQPQHF
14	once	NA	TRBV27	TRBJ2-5	TGTGCCAGCAGCCAGGACTCGTTTCAAGAGACCCAGTACTTC	CASSQDSFQETQYF
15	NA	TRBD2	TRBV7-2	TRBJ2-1	TGTGCCAGCGGCACCACTAGCGGGAGGTTTAATGAGCAGTTCTTC	CASGTTSGRFNEQFF
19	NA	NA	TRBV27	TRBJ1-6	TGTGCCAGCCGCCAAGTGCCAATAACCTCGAGCTCCTATAATTCACCCCTCCACTTT	CASRQVPITSSSYNSPLHF
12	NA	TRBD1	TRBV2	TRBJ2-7	TGTGCCAGCAGGGACAGGGGTTACGAGCAGTACTTC	CASRDRGYEQYF